This TCR beta chain was identified during a study of shared clonotypes between healthy human individuals. This CDR3 is 12 amino acids long. Trimming pared 9 bases from V and 5 bases from J, leaving 13 bases between. Germline V gene sequence: CDR1 LNHDA, CDR2 SQIVND (reference sequence). On this clone: The antigen is undetermined. This probably arose from a read error, given a far larger clone one base away. Other DNA sequences in this sample translate to the same CDR3.

How the authors handled the data: Filtering was not the same, since immunoSEQ gave junction-only sequences without quality scores. The table came from immunoSEQ multiplex PCR; TCRdb's copy has only in-frame clones and leaves some out. Clone size and the V and J calls come from that table; the DNA yielded D and trimming. Among about half a million clones listed, roughly 80% were seen once. Study-wide results and caveats: Clonotype sharing among donors was thought likely to change with sequencing depth.

The chain is built from TRBV19 and TRBJ1-1; unclear D gene. This clonotype was sampled from a woman between 40 and 55 years old in good health. Some clones in this sample may be carry-over from other donors' samples. The sequencing sample was made of PBMCs. The CDR3 spells CASSRWETEAFF. In DNA, the CDR3 is TGTGCCAGCAGTCGGTGGGAAACTGAAGCTTTCTTT.